This TCR beta chain was documented in a study of T cell responses to AZD1222 COVID-19 vaccine. Broader study findings: Donor demographics were predominantly white British with a female majority; clonal diversity may be underestimated. Unmutated variant regions are reportedly the target of nearly half of TCRs that are spike-specific. Of the AZD1222 recipients, only 5 or 6 were seropositive at baseline. Regions 160-218 and 743-854 held dominance among vaccine-associated CD4 TCRs, which spanned spike.

Assay: immunoSEQ multiplex PCR; the TCRdb copy retains only in-frame clones and omits some. The sample contains some 65,000 clones, 79% of which appear only once. This clone was seen only a few times. Its antigen is unidentified. The CDR3 is 13 residues long. The V and J ends lost 2 bases and 2 bases respectively, with 3 bases between them. Germline lookup yields CDR1 MNHEY and CDR2 SVGAGI. The rearrangement links TRBV6-5 to TRBJ1-4; D ambiguous. The material sequenced was peripheral blood, taken on day 0 of MenACWY control vaccination. The source of this sequence is an adult in good health. The CDR3 nucleotides are TGTGCCAGCAGTTACACGACTAATGAAAAACTGTTTTTT. Its protein product is CASSYTTNEKLFF.